The TCR beta chain described here comes from a study of blood T cell repertoires in COVID-19. Original processing methods: Amplification from reference gene primers served as the basis for estimated nucleated cell counts. Profiled with immunoSEQ multiplex PCR; TCRdb holds only in-frame clones, not every one. The DNA gave D and trimming, while V, J and clone size come from that table. The data show over 250,000 clones, about four fifths seen once. With 0 bases clipped from V and 7 bases from J, the junction kept 7 bases outside the gene matches. CDR3 length: 16 amino acids. From germline, CDR1 is SGHVS and CDR2 FQNEAQ.

The sequence was collected from a woman aged 50 to 65 who had recovered from COVID-19. Sequenced sample: peripheral blood. The chain carries TRBV7-8 and TRBJ1-5, with 9 bases matching TRBD1. The CDR3 here is CASSLAGQGRLQPQHF. CDR3 DNA sequence: TGTGCCAGCAGCTTAGCCGGACAGGGGAGATTGCAGCCCCAGCATTTT.